This is a list of T cell receptor beta chains from one sample in a study of cytomegalovirus exposure and HLA in healthy donors. Measured with immunoSEQ multiplex PCR; TCRdb has only the in-frame clones, and not every one. The sample includes about 190,000 clones, over 60% of them seen just once. Sequencing input: PBMCs. These receptors came from a woman in her twenties or thirties in good health and CMV-seropositive. Both conserved end residues are part of each CDR3. A D gene is named only where the DNA matches it firmly. Rows give clone size only sometimes, using once, few, many, or a class for an expanded clone.

d_gene	abundance	v_gene	j_gene	CDR3nt	CDR3aa
-	-	TRBV9	TRBJ2-2	TGTGCCAGCAGGGGACAAACGAACACCGGGGAGCTGTTTTTT	CASRGQTNTGELFF
TRBD1	-	TRBV6-5	TRBJ2-7	TGTGCCAGCAGTTATCAGGGACAGGACTACGAGCAGTACTTC	CASSYQGQDYEQYF
-	-	TRBV5-1	TRBJ1-2	TGCGCCAGTCTACCTGAGGGGGGGAGGAACTATGGCTACACCTTC	CASLPEGGRNYGYTF
TRBD2	-	TRBV10-3	TRBJ2-2	TGTGCCATCAAGGGGACTAGCGGGAGGGAAAGGACCGGGGAGCTGTTTTTT	CAIKGTSGRERTGELFF
-	-	TRBV25-1	TRBJ1-1	TGTGCCAGCATGCTGGGCCCAGGGACTGAAGCTTTCTTT	CASMLGPGTEAFF
TRBD1	few	TRBV2	TRBJ1-6	TGTGCCAGCACCCCCGACAGGGTTGTTACACCCCTCCACTTT	CASTPDRVVTPLHF
TRBD2	-	TRBV5-4	TRBJ2-3	TGTGCCAGCAGGCTAGCGGGATCGGGCACAGATACGCAGTATTTT	CASRLAGSGTDTQYF
TRBD2	-	TRBV6-1	TRBJ2-7	TGTGCCAGCAGTGAAAGGACTAGCGGGGGAGGTTACGAGCAGTACTTC	CASSERTSGGGYEQYF
TRBD2	few	TRBV4-2	TRBJ2-1	TGTGCCAGCAGCCAACTAGCGGGAGTAGACAATGAGCAGTTCTTC	CASSQLAGVDNEQFF
TRBD1	-	TRBV15	TRBJ2-5	TGTGCCACCCGCCTCGGGACAGACCAAGAGACCCAGTACTTC	CATRLGTDQETQYF
TRBD1	-	TRBV27	TRBJ2-5	TGTGCCAGCCGTCCGGACAGGTTGCAGACCCAGTACTTC	CASRPDRLQTQYF
-	-	TRBV11-3	TRBJ1-2	TGTGCCAGGGGCTGGGATGGTCCAGGGTATGGCTACACCTTC	CARGWDGPGYGYTF
-	-	TRBV30	TRBJ2-3	TGTGCCTGGAGTGTACGCGGAGATACGCAGTATTTT	CAWSVRGDTQYF
TRBD1	-	TRBV6-5	TRBJ2-7	TGTGCCAGCAGGCCAGACAGGGGTCTTACCTACGAGCAGTACTTC	CASRPDRGLTYEQYF
-	few	TRBV18	TRBJ1-3	TGTGCCAGCTCACCAATGGGGGGTTCTGGAAACACCATATATTTT	CASSPMGGSGNTIYF
TRBD2	few	TRBV5-1	TRBJ2-2	TGCGCCAGCAGCTTAGCGGGACTGAACACCGGGGAGCTGTTTTTT	CASSLAGLNTGELFF
-	few	TRBV4-1	TRBJ1-1	TGCGCCAGCAGCCCCCTCGACTCGAGGACTGAAGCTTTCTTT	CASSPLDSRTEAFF
-	-	TRBV4-2	TRBJ1-1	TGTGCCAGCAGCCAACCATCACACGCAGGGCAAGCTTTCTTT	CASSQPSHAGQAFF
-	-	TRBV23-1	TRBJ2-1	TGCGCCAGCAGTCAATTACCAGGGGAGAGGAATGAGCAGTTCTTC	CASSQLPGERNEQFF
TRBD1	-	TRBV25-1	TRBJ2-7	TGTGCCAGCAGTGACATGGACAGGGGAAGGTACGAGCAGTACTTC	CASSDMDRGRYEQYF